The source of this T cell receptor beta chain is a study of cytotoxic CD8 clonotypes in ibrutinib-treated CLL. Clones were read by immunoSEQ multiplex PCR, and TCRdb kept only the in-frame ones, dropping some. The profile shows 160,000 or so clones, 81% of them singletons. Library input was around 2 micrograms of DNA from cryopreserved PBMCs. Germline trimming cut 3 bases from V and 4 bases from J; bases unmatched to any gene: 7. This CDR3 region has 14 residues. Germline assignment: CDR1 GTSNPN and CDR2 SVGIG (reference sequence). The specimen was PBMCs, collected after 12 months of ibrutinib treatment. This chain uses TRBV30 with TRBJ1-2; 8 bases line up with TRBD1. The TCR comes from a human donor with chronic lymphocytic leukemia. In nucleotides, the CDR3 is TGTGCCTGGAGCGTCAGGGGGCGAAGCTATGGCTACACCTTC. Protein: CAWSVRGRSYGYTF.